This is a list of T cell receptor beta chains from one sample in a study of T cells of healthy individuals. Via MiXCR, TCRdb re-called the 5' RACE reads, giving one row per CDR3 protein. The repertoire holds approximately 100,000 distinct CDR3 sequences, with under 20% as singletons. These receptors all come from a human donor in good health. Both conserved end residues are part of each CDR3. The D gene is left open where the match is weak. Clone sizes are given selectively: once, few, many, or a class where the clone is expanded.

cdr3_nt cdr3_aa j_call d_call v_call clone_size
TGCAGCGTTGTCAGGACTAGCGGGAGCGAGCAGTACTTC CSVVRTSGSEQYF TRBJ2-7 TRBD2 TRBV29-1 many
TGTGCCAGCAGTCAGGCCCGAGAAGATACGCAGTATTTT CASSQAREDTQYF TRBJ2-3 . TRBV28 .
TGCAGTGTGGGGAATACGCAGTATTTT CSVGNTQYF TRBJ2-3 . TRBV20-1 many
TGTGCCAGCAGCTTGTCTCGGGGGGAGTACGAGCAGTACTTC CASSLSRGEYEQYF TRBJ2-7 TRBD2 TRBV11-2 .
TGTGCCAGCAGTTACGGGACAGGCTTAAATCAGCCCCAGCATTTT CASSYGTGLNQPQHF TRBJ1-5 TRBD1 TRBV6-5 .
TGTGCCAGCAGTTACTCGATAATTATAAGGGGAGAAGCTTTCTTT CASSYSIIIRGEAFF TRBJ1-1 . TRBV6-6 few
TGTGCCAGTAGCAGGAGCGGGAGGGCCGATACGCAGTATTTT CASSRSGRADTQYF TRBJ2-3 TRBD2 TRBV19 few
TGTGCCAGCAGTTTACAGGGGGATTCACCCCTCCACTTT CASSLQGDSPLHF TRBJ1-6 TRBD1 TRBV27 .
TGTGCCAGCAGTACAACAGGAGAAGCTTTCTTT CASSTTGEAFF TRBJ1-1 . TRBV6-5 .
TGTGCCAGCAGCCCCCAAAGGACTAGCGGGAGCCAAGAGACCCAGTACTTC CASSPQRTSGSQETQYF TRBJ2-5 TRBD2 TRBV7-2 few
TGCAGTGCGTTTCCGGACGGGACAGGGGGTGGAAATGAGCAGTTCTTC CSAFPDGTGGGNEQFF TRBJ2-1 TRBD1 TRBV20-1 few
TGTGCCAGCAGTGAAGGGCAGGGGACGAGAAATCAGCCCCAGCATTTT CASSEGQGTRNQPQHF TRBJ1-5 . TRBV2 .
TGTGCCAGCAGTTTACTCAACACAGATACGCAGTATTTT CASSLLNTDTQYF TRBJ2-3 . TRBV27 .
TGCAGCGTTGAAGGAACTGGCTACGAGCAGTACTTC CSVEGTGYEQYF TRBJ2-7 . TRBV29-1 many
TGTGCCAGCAGCCTTCTAGCGGGAGTTCAGGAGCAGTTCTTC CASSLLAGVQEQFF TRBJ2-1 TRBD2 TRBV3-1 few
TGTGCCAGCAGCGAGACCTCGGGACAGGGGCTTGAGACCCAGTACTTC CASSETSGQGLETQYF TRBJ2-5 TRBD1 TRBV9 .
TGTGCCAGCACGCCCCTACAGGGTCTGGGCACTGAAGCTTTCTTT CASTPLQGLGTEAFF TRBJ1-1 . TRBV28 .
TGTGCCATCAGTCACCCCCCAGGTGTCGAGACCCAGTACTTC CAISHPPGVETQYF TRBJ2-5 . TRBV10-3 few
TGTGCCAGCAGTCATAATATGGGACAGGGTAACTACGAGCAGTACTTC CASSHNMGQGNYEQYF TRBJ2-7 TRBD1 TRBV28 many
TGTGCCAGCCAGGGGGCGGGGGAGACCCAGTACTTC CASQGAGETQYF TRBJ2-5 TRBD1 TRBV2 many
TGCAGTGCTGGACGTGGGTTGGATACGCAGTATTTT CSAGRGLDTQYF TRBJ2-3 . TRBV20-1 .
TGCAGTGCTAGTGCCCCGGGACTAGACGAGCAGTACTTC CSASAPGLDEQYF TRBJ2-7 TRBD2 TRBV20-1 many
TGTGCCAGCAGCCCCAGCCCGGGACAGGGGATATACGAGCAGTACTTC CASSPSPGQGIYEQYF TRBJ2-7 TRBD1 TRBV7-9 .
TGTGCCAGCAGTTCTAGCGGGAGTGGGACCTACGAGCAGTACTTC CASSSSGSGTYEQYF TRBJ2-7 TRBD2 TRBV28 .